The 9 T cell receptor beta chains reported below all come from one sample, sequenced in a study of blood T cell repertoires in COVID-19. Produced via immunoSEQ multiplex PCR; TCRdb's table is partial and in-frame only. The table lists about 220,000 clones, about four fifths of them singletons. Sequencing used PBMCs or T cells enriched from blood (not recorded which). These receptors all come from a woman aged 50 to 65 who had been exposed to COVID-19.

This chain uses TRBV28 with TRBJ2-3; TRBD2 might be the D (6 bases). CDR3 length: 13 residues. The V and J ends lost 6 bases and 1 base respectively, with 8 bases between them. Germline CDR1 reads MDHEN; CDR2 reads SYDVKM. This chain's CDR3 is CASSSGGTDTQYF. CDR3 DNA sequence: TGTGCCAGCAGCTCGGGGGGCACAGATACGCAGTATTTT.

The J gene is TRBJ1-3, the V gene TRBV7-8; D is uncertain. Per the germline V gene, CDR1 is SGHVS and CDR2 is FQNEAQ. The CDR3 runs to 15 residues. V was cut by 1 base and J by 4 bases, with 11 bases left in between. This CDR3 is CASSLVGGQGNTIYF. The DNA of the CDR3 is TGTGCCAGCAGCTTAGTAGGAGGGCAAGGAAACACCATATATTTT. Based on the CDR3 plus reference TRBV7-8 and TRBJ1-3, the full variable domain is GAGVSQSPRYKVAKRGQDVALRCDPISGHVSLFWYQQALGQGPEFLTYFQNEAQLDKSGLPSDRFFAERPEGSVSTLKIQRTQQEDSAVYLCASSLVGGQGNTIYFGEGSWLTVV.

This chain uses TRBV19 with TRBJ2-7; 7 bases match TRBD2. With 3 bases clipped from V and 1 base from J, the junction kept 9 bases outside the gene matches. CDR3 length: 16 amino acids. Germline loops: CDR1 LNHDA, CDR2 SQIVND (reference sequence). CDR3 DNA: TGTGCCAGTAGTATGGGAGGGTGGGACGCTTCCTACGAGCAGTACTTC. Its translation is CASSMGGWDASYEQYF.

This clone was detected only once. The chain employs TRBV5-8 and TRBJ1-2; D is possibly TRBD1 (5 bases). This CDR3 has 13 amino acids. Germline CDR1 SGHTS, CDR2 YDEGEE. Trimming left V 8 bases short and J 7 bases short, with 18 bases between. CDR3 nucleotides: TGTGCCAGTCGCCGGGGGGGAGTGTCTGGCTACACCTTC. Its protein is CASRRGGVSGYTF.

The V gene is TRBV4-1, the J gene TRBJ2-5, with D maybe TRBD1 (5 bases). The CDR3 loop spans 16 amino acids. The germline gives CDR1 MGHRA, CDR2 YSYEKL. V shed 3 bases and J shed 4 bases, with 18 bases lying between them. The CDR3 sequence is CASSQGLRTGGETQYF. The CDR3 DNA is TGCGCCAGCAGCCAGGGCCTCCGCACAGGCGGAGAGACCCAGTACTTC.

The genes are TRBV5-4 and TRBJ1-6; no reliable D call. The CDR3 consists of 12 residues. V lost 3 bases to trimming and J lost 7 bases, with 5 bases between them. In germline, CDR1 is SGHNT, CDR2 YYREEE (reference sequence). The CDR3 is CASSYQNSPLHF. Written as DNA, the CDR3 is TGTGCCAGCAGCTATCAGAATTCACCCCTCCACTTT.

The chain combines TRBV7-2 with TRBJ1-5; D is unclear. The V gene lost 2 bases and the J gene lost 3 bases, with 11 bases spanning the gap. CDR3 length equals 15 residues. CDR1 is SGHTA, CDR2 FQGNSA, per germline. CDR3 region: CASSLSRHSNQPQHF. The CDR3, as DNA: TGTGCCAGCAGCTTAAGTCGACACTCCAATCAGCCCCAGCATTTT.

V gene TRBV6-2 or TRBV6-3 combines with J gene TRBJ2-5; tentatively, D is TRBD2 (5 bases). Germline-derived CDR1 and CDR2 are MNHEY and SVGEGT. This CDR3 is built from 15 residues. V was cut by 5 bases and J by 5 bases, with 18 bases left in between. CDR3 region: CASSPSGSSPETQYF. The CDR3 DNA sequence: TGTGCCAGCAGTCCAAGCGGCTCCTCCCCGGAGACCCAGTACTTC.

The rearrangement uses TRBV30 and TRBJ1-2, with D tentatively TRBD1 (6 bases). Per germline, CDR1 GTSNPN and CDR2 SVGIG (reference sequence). Trimming cost V 0 bases and J 8 bases, with 13 bases left between them. This CDR3 is built from 13 residues. DNA for the CDR3: TGTGCCTGGAGTGTCGCCAGGGGAGAGGGCTACACCTTC. Its protein product is CAWSVARGEGYTF. Complete variable domain (other parts from reference TRBV30 and TRBJ1-2): SQTIHQWPATLVQPVGSPLSLECTVEGTSNPNLYWYRQAAGRGLQLLFYSVGIGQISSEVPQNLSASRPQDRQFILSSKKLLLSDSGFYLCAWSVARGEGYTFGSGTRLTVV.